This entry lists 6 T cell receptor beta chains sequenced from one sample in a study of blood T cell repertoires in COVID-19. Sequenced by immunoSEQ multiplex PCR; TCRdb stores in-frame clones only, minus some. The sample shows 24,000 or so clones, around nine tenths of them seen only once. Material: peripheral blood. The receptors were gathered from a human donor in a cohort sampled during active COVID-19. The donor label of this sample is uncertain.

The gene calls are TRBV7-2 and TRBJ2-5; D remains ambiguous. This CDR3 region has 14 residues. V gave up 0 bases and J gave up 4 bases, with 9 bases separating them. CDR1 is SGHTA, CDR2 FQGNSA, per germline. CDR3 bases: TGTGCCAGCAGCTTAGCTAGCCCGCCAGAGACCCAGTACTTC. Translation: CASSLASPPETQYF. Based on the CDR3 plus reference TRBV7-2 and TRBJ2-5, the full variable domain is GAGVSQSPSNKVTEKGKDVELRCDPISGHTALYWYRQSLGQGLEFLIYFQGNSAPDKSGLPSDRFSAERTGGSVSTLTIQRTQQEDSAVYLCASSLASPPETQYFGPGTRLLVL.

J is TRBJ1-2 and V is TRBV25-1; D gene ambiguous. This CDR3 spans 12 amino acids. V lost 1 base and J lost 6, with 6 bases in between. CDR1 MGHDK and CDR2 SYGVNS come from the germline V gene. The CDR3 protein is CASSEWSNGYTF. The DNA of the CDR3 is TGTGCCAGCAGTGAATGGAGTAATGGCTACACCTTC.

The chain's CDR3 is CSVDWQGADTQYF. The CDR3 nucleotides read TGCAGCGTTGATTGGCAGGGGGCAGATACGCAGTATTTT. This rearrangement joins TRBV29-1 to TRBJ2-3; 7 bases fit TRBD1. The V gene end was trimmed by 3 bases and the J gene end by 4 bases; junction bases not matched to a gene: 4. From germline, CDR1 is SQVTM and CDR2 ANQGSEA. The CDR3 loop spans 13 amino acids.

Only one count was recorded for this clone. The CDR3 nucleotides read TGCAGTGCTAGAGGGGGGGGTGGCTACACCTTC. It is translated as CSARGGGGYTF. This sequence joins TRBV20-1 and TRBJ1-2; TRBD1 is a possible D gene (5 bases). Germline CDR1 DFQATT, CDR2 SNEGSKA (reference sequence). The length of the CDR3 is 11 residues. The ends were cut back, 1 base at V and 7 bases at J, with 7 bases in the middle.

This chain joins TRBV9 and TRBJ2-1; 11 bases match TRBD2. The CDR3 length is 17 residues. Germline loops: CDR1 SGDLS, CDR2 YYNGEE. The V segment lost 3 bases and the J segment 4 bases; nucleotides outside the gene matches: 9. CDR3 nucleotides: TGTGCCAGCAGCGCAGAATTAGCGGGGGGGCGATACAATGAGCAGTTCTTC. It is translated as CASSAELAGGRYNEQFF.

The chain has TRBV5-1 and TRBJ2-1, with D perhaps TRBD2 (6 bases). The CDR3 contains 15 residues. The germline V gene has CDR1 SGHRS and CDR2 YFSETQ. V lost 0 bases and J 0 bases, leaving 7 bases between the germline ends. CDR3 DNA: TGCGCCAGCAGCTTGGGCGGGACCTCCTACAATGAGCAGTTCTTC. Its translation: CASSLGGTSYNEQFF.